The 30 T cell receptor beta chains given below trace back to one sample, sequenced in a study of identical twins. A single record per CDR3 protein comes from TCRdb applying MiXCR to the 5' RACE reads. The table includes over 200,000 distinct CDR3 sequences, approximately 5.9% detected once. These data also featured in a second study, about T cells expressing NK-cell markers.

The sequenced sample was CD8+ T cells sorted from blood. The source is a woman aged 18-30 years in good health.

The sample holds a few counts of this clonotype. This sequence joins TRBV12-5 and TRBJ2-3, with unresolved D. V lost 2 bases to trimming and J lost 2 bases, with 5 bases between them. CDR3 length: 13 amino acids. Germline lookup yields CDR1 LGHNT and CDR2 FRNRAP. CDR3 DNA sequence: TGTGCTAGTGGTTTGATTGTCACAGATACGCAGTATTTT. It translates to CASGLIVTDTQYF.

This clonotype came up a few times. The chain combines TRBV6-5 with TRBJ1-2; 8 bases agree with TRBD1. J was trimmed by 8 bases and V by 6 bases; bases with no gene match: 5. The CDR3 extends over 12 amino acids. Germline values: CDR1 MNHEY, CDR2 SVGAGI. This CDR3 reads CASRFTGGGYTF. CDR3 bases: TGTGCCAGCAGGTTCACAGGGGGAGGCTACACCTTC.

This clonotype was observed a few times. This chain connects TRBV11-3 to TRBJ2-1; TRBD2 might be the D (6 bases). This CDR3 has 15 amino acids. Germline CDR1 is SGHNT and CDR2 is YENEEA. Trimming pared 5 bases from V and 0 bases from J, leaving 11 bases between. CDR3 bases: TGTGCCAGCAGCAGGGACTCTTTCTCCTACAATGAGCAGTTCTTC. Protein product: CASSRDSFSYNEQFF.

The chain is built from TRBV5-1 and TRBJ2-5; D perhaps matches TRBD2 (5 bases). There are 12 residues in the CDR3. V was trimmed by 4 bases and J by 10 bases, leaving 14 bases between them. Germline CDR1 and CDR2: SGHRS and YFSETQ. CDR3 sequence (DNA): TGCGCCAGCAGCGGCCGGGTCGGGGTCCAGTACTTC. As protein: CASSGRVGVQYF.

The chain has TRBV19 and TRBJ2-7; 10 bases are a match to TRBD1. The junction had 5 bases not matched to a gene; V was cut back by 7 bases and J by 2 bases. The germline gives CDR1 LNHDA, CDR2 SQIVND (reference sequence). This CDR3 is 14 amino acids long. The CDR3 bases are TGTGCCAGTAAACGGGACAGGGGAACCTACGAGCAGTACTTC. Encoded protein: CASKRDRGTYEQYF.

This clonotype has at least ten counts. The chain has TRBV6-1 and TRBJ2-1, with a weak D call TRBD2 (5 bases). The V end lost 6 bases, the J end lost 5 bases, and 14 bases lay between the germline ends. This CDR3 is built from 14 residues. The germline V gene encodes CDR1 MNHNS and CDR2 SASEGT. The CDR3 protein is CASSNPWENNEQFF. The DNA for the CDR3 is TGTGCCAGCAGCAATCCCTGGGAGAACAATGAGCAGTTCTTC.

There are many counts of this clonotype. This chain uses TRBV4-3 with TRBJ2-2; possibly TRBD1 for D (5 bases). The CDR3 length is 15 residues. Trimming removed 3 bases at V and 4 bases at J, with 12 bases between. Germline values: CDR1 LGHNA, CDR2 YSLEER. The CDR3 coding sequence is TGCGCCAGCAGCCAGTGGGGCGGCCCCACCGGGGAGCTGTTTTTT. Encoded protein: CASSQWGGPTGELFF.

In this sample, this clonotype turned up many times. The DNA of the CDR3 is TGCGCCAGCAGACTTAGGGGCCCGAACACTGAAGCTTTCTTT. This translates into CASRLRGPNTEAFF. The chain links TRBV5-1 to TRBJ1-1; maybe TRBD1 (5 bases). Germline values: CDR1 SGHRS, CDR2 YFSETQ. This CDR3 contains 14 residues. The V end was cut by 5 bases, the J end by 1 base, with 12 bases between.

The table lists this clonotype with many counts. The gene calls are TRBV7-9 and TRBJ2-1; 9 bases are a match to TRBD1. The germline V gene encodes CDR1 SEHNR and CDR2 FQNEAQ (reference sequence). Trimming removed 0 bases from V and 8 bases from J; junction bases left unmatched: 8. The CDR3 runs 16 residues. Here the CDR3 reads CASSLAQGALKDEQFF. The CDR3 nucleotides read TGTGCCAGCAGCTTAGCACAGGGGGCCTTGAAGGATGAGCAGTTCTTC.

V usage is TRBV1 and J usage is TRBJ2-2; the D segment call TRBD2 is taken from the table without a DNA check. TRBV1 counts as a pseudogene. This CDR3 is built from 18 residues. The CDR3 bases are TGCACCAGCAGCCAAGATGGGGTAGCGGGAGCGGTAGCCGGGGAGCTGTTTTTT. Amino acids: CTSSQDGVAGAVAGELFF.

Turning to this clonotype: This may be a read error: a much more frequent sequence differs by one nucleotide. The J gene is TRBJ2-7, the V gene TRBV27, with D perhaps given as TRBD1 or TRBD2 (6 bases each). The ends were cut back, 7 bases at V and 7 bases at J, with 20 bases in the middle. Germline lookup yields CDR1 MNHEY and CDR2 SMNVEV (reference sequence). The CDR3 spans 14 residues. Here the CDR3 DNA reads TGTGCCAGCATATCGAGCTGGGGGGCGAAAGAGCAGTACTTC. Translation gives CASISSWGAKEQYF.

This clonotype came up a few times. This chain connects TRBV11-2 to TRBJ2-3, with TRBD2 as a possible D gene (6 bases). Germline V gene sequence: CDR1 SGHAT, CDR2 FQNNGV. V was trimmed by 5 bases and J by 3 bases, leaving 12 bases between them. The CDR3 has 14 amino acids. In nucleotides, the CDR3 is TGTGCCAGCAGCACGGGACTTGGAACAGATACGCAGTATTTT. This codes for CASSTGLGTDTQYF.

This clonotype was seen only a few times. In DNA, the CDR3 is TGTGCCTGGAGTTTGACAGGGCTGGGTGAGCAGTTCTTC. Encoded protein: CAWSLTGLGEQFF. This rearrangement joins TRBV30 to TRBJ2-1; 7 positions agree with TRBD1. This CDR3 region has 13 residues. CDR1 GTSNPN and CDR2 SVGIG come from the germline V gene (reference sequence). After removal of 2 bases from V and 9 bases from J, the junction contained 7 bases not matched to a gene.

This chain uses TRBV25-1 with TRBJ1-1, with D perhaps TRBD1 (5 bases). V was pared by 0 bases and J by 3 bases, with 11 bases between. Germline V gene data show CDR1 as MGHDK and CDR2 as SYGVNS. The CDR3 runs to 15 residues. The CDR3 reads CASSEYRWGYTEAFF. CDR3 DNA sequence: TGTGCCAGCAGTGAATATAGGTGGGGGTACACTGAAGCTTTCTTT.

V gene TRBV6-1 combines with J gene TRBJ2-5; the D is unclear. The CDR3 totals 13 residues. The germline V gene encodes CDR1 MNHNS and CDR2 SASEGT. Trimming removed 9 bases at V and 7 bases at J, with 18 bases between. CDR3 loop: CASFRRPGGTQYF. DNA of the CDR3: TGTGCCAGTTTCAGGCGGCCCGGCGGGACCCAGTACTTC.

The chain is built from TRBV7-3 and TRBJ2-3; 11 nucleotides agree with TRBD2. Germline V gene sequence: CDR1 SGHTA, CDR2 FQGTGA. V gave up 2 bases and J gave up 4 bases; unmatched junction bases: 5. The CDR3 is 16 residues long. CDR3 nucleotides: TGTGCCAGCAGCTTAGTAGCGGGGGGGCACCCAGATACGCAGTATTTT. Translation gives CASSLVAGGHPDTQYF.

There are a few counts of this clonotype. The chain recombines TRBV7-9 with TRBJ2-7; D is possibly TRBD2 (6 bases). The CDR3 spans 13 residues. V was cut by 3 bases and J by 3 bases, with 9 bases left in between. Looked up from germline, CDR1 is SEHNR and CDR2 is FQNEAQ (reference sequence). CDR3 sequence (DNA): TGTGCCAGCAGCTTTAGCGGACACTACGAGCAGTACTTC. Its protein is CASSFSGHYEQYF.

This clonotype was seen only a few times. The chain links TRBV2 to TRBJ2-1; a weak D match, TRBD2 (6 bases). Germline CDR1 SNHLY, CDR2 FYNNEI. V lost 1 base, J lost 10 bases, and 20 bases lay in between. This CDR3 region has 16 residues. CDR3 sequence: CASSEGDRDFFIEQFF. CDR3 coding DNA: TGTGCCAGCAGTGAAGGAGATCGGGACTTTTTCATCGAGCAGTTCTTC.

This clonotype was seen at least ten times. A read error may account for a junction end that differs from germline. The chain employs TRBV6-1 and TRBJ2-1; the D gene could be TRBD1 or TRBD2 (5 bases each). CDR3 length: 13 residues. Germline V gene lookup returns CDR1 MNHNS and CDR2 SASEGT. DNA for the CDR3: TGCGCCAGCAGCCCGGGACCTTACAATGAGCAGTTCTTC. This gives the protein CASSPGPYNEQFF.

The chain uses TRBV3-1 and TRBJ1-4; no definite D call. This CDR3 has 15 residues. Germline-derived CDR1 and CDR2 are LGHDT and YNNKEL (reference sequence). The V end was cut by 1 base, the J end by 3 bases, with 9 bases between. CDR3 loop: CASSQVTEANEKLFF. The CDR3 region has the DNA TGTGCCAGCAGCCAAGTTACGGAAGCTAATGAAAAACTGTTTTTT.

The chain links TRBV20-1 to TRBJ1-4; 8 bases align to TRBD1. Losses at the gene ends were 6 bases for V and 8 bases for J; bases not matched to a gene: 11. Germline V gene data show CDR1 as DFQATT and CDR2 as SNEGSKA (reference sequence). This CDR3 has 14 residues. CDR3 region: CSASRGTGEEKLFF. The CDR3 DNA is TGCAGTGCAAGCAGGGGGACAGGAGAGGAAAAACTGTTTTTT.

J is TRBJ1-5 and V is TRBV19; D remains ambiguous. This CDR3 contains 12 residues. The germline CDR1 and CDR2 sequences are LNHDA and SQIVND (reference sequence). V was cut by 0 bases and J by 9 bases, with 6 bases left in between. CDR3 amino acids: CASSIDHWPQHF. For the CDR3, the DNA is TGTGCCAGTAGTATAGATCATTGGCCCCAGCATTTT.

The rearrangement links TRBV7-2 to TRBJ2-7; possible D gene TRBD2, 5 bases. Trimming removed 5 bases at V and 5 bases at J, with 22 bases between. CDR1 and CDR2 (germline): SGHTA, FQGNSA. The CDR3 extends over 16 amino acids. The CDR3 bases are TGTGCCAGCAGCCCGGACTTTTCGCAACCGGGGAACGAGCAGTACTTC. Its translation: CASSPDFSQPGNEQYF.

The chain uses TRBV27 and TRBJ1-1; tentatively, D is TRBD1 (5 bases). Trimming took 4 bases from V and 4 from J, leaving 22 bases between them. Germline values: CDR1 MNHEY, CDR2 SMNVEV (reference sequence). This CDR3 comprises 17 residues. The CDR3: CASSSGPGPGPGTEAFF. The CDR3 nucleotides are TGTGCCAGCAGTTCCGGCCCGGGACCCGGACCTGGCACTGAAGCTTTCTTT.

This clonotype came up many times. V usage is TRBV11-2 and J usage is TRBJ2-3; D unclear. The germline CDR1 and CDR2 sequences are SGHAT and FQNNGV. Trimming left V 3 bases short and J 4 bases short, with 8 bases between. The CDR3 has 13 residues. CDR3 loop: CASSFSRSDTQYF. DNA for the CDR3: TGTGCCAGCAGCTTCTCTCGGTCAGATACGCAGTATTTT.

The chain's CDR3 is CASSGHSMSSYEQYF. The DNA for the CDR3 is TGTGCCAGCAGCGGACATTCGATGAGCTCCTACGAGCAGTACTTC. The V and J genes are TRBV11-2 and TRBJ2-7; the D gene is possibly TRBD1 (5 bases). This CDR3 contains 15 residues. Between the trimmed V and J ends, which lost 5 bases and 0 bases, there was a span of 14 bases. Germline CDR1 reads SGHAT; CDR2 reads FQNNGV.

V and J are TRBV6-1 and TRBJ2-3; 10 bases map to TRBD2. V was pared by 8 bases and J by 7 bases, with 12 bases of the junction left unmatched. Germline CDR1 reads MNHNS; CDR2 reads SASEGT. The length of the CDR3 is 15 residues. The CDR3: CASLTSGGALNTQYF. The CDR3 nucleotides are TGTGCCAGCCTGACAAGCGGGGGGGCATTAAATACGCAGTATTTT.

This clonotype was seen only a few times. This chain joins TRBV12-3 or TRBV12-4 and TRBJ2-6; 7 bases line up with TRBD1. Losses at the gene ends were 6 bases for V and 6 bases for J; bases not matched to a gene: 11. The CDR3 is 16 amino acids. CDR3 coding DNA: TGTGCCAGCAGCCGGGACAGCGCTCCTGAGGCCAACGTCCTGACTTTC. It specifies CASSRDSAPEANVLTF.

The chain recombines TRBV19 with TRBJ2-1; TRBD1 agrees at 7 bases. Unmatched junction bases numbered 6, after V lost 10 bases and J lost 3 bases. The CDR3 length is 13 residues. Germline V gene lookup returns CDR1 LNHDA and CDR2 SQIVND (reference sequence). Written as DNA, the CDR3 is TGTGCCACCACCCAGGGGGACTACAATGAGCAGTTCTTC. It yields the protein CATTQGDYNEQFF.

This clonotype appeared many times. The CDR3 DNA is TGTGCCAGCAGCCGCGGGAGGCAAGATACGCAGTATTTT. It is translated as CASSRGRQDTQYF. The chain has TRBV7-9 and TRBJ2-3; 8 positions agree with TRBD2. Trimming cost V 5 bases and J 5 bases; bases outside gene matches: 3. CDR1 and CDR2 from the germline V gene are SEHNR and FQNEAQ (reference sequence). The CDR3 has 13 residues.